Presented here are 27 T cell receptor beta chains from one specimen sequenced in a study of cytomegalovirus exposure and HLA in healthy donors. The PCR made use of 60 Vbeta and 13 Jbeta primers. Assay used: immunoSEQ multiplex PCR; TCRdb lists only in-frame clones, some missing. The sample holds around 110,000 clones, under 70% seen once. Sequencing used PBMCs. These receptors were taken from a man aged 18 to 30 in good health and CMV-seronegative.

The gene calls are TRBV7-3 and TRBJ1-1; maybe TRBD1 (5 bases). Trimming removed 0 bases from V and 5 bases from J, with 7 bases in between. CDR1 SGHTA and CDR2 FQGTGA come from the germline V gene. The CDR3 is 13 amino acids. The CDR3 sequence is CASSLTGRTEAFF. CDR3 bases: TGTGCCAGCAGCTTAACGGGGCGGACTGAAGCTTTCTTT.

The J gene is TRBJ1-1, the V gene TRBV19; no firm D call. V was clipped by 4 bases and J by 1 base, with 19 bases between them. CDR1 is LNHDA, CDR2 SQIVND, per germline (reference sequence). The CDR3 extends over 17 amino acids. The CDR3 bases are TGTGCCAGTAGTAGGAGGCCCGGTGTTTCCAGGAACACTGAAGCTTTCTTT. Its protein product is CASSRRPGVSRNTEAFF.

V usage is TRBV5-4 and J usage is TRBJ2-5; unclear D gene. The J call is doubtful: the DNA matches TRBJ2-7 better. This CDR3 has 12 amino acids. Germline CDR1 and CDR2: SGHNT and YYREEE (reference sequence). CDR3 nucleotide sequence: TGTGCCAGCGGAGTAGGTTCCTACGAGCAGTACTTC. Translation: CASGVGSYEQYF.

The rearrangement joins TRBV5-1 to TRBJ1-4; a possible D gene is TRBD1 (5 bases). The germline V and J ends were trimmed by 0 bases and 4 bases, with 19 bases remaining between them. There are 18 residues in the CDR3. In germline, CDR1 is SGHRS, CDR2 YFSETQ. The CDR3: CASSLEGRRGEDNEKLFF. The CDR3 DNA sequence: TGCGCCAGCAGCTTGGAAGGACGACGGGGGGAAGATAATGAAAAACTGTTTTTT.

The CDR3, as DNA: TGCAGCGTTGAAGCCCGGAACACCATATATTTT. This translates into CSVEARNTIYF. The V call is TRBV29-1, the J call TRBJ1-3; no clear D gene. The CDR3 has 11 amino acids. Trimming cost V 1 base and J 7 bases, with 5 bases left between them. CDR1 and CDR2 from the germline V gene are SQVTM and ANQGSEA. The full variable domain, with the rest looked up from reference TRBV29-1 and TRBJ1-3, is SAVISQKPSRDICQRGTSLTIQCQVDSQVTMMFWYRQQPGQSLTLIATANQGSEATYESGFVIDKFPISRPNLTFSTLTVSNMSPEDSSIYLCSVEARNTIYFGEGSWLTVV.

This clone has just one count. The rearrangement links TRBV9 to TRBJ2-1; perhaps TRBD2 as D (6 bases). Looked up from germline, CDR1 is SGDLS and CDR2 is YYNGEE. Trimming removed 5 bases from V and 9 bases from J, with 18 bases in between. The CDR3 sequence is 14 residues long. The CDR3 is CASRPGLPGGEQFF. CDR3 DNA: TGTGCCAGCAGGCCAGGACTACCCGGGGGTGAGCAGTTCTTC.

The chain carries TRBV14 and TRBJ1-5; D call uncertain. The CDR3 is made up of 13 amino acids. Germline V gene lookup returns CDR1 SGHDN and CDR2 FVKESK. Trimming cost V 2 bases and J 6 bases, with 8 bases left between them. This CDR3 reads CASSQSIGQPQHF. The CDR3 DNA follows: TGTGCCAGCAGCCAAAGCATCGGTCAGCCCCAGCATTTT.

This clone was seen a handful of times. J is TRBJ2-7 and V is TRBV7-6; D possibly corresponds to TRBD1 (6 bases). The CDR3 covers 14 residues. The V gene lost 0 bases and the J gene lost 3 bases, with 9 bases spanning the gap. The germline V gene encodes CDR1 SGHVS and CDR2 FNYEAQ. This CDR3 reads CASSLAGQHYEQYF. The CDR3 coding sequence is TGTGCCAGCAGCTTAGCGGGACAACACTACGAGCAGTACTTC.

This chain joins TRBV5-1 and TRBJ2-1; 7 positions agree with TRBD2. The CDR3 spans 14 residues. V was clipped by 7 bases and J by 5 bases; unmatched bases: 9. Germline CDR1 and CDR2: SGHRS and YFSETQ. CDR3 nucleotide sequence: TGCGCCAGCGGTCCCTTGCGGGGGAACAATGAGCAGTTCTTC. It specifies CASGPLRGNNEQFF.

J is TRBJ2-1 and V is TRBV11-3, with TRBD2 identical over 11 bases. V lost 4 bases, J lost 9 bases, and 8 bases stayed unmatched. CDR1 is SGHNT and CDR2 is YENEEA in the germline V gene. This CDR3 contains 15 residues. DNA for the CDR3: TGTGCCAGCAGCTCCCTGACTAGCGGGGCTGGTGAGCAGTTCTTC. Its translation is CASSSLTSGAGEQFF.

V is TRBV30 and J is TRBJ1-2, with D maybe TRBD1 (6 bases). This CDR3 spans 16 amino acids. The germline V gene has CDR1 GTSNPN and CDR2 SVGIG (reference sequence). The V and J ends lost 0 bases and 3 bases respectively, with 17 bases between them. The CDR3 bases are TGTGCCTGGAGTGTATCGGGGGGGCATAGTCACTATGGCTACACCTTC. Amino acids: CAWSVSGGHSHYGYTF.

The chain has TRBV10-3 and TRBJ2-3; 7 bases are shared with TRBD2. This CDR3 is 11 amino acids long. Germline loops: CDR1 ENHRY, CDR2 SYGVKD. Trimming removed 8 bases from V and 9 bases from J; junction bases left unmatched: 5. The CDR3 DNA is TGTGCCATCGGGGGGGAAGGGACGCAGTATTTT. It is translated as CAIGGEGTQYF.

The rearrangement joins TRBV7-2 to TRBJ1-1, with TRBD1 as a possible D gene (6 bases). The germline V gene encodes CDR1 SGHTA and CDR2 FQGNSA. Trimming took 1 base from V and 7 from J, leaving 16 bases between them. This CDR3 has 15 amino acids. CDR3 DNA: TGTGCCAGCAGCTTAGGGCCCTGGGGGGGCGGTGAAGCTTTCTTT. Its protein product is CASSLGPWGGGEAFF.

Only a few counts were recorded for this clone. V and J are TRBV19 and TRBJ2-5; D possibly corresponds to TRBD1 (6 bases). Trimming pared 3 bases from V and 4 bases from J, leaving 12 bases between. This CDR3 has 14 residues. From germline, CDR1 is LNHDA and CDR2 SQIVND (reference sequence). The CDR3 spells CASSIGSRGETQYF. The CDR3 region has the DNA TGTGCCAGTAGTATCGGGTCCAGGGGAGAGACCCAGTACTTC.

This chain links TRBV6-6 with TRBJ2-7; 9 nucleotides agree with TRBD2. This CDR3 spans 16 amino acids. The J segment lost 6 bases and the V segment lost 2 bases, leaving 11 bases of the junction unmatched. Germline V gives CDR1 MNHNY, CDR2 SVGAGI (reference sequence). The CDR3 coding sequence is TGTGCCAGCAGTTACGAAACGGCGGGAGGGAGCTGCGAGCAGTACTTC. Translation: CASSYETAGGSCEQYF.

The chain uses TRBV27 and TRBJ2-1, with D perhaps matching TRBD2 (6 bases). This CDR3 region has 15 residues. Looked up from germline, CDR1 is MNHEY and CDR2 is SMNVEV (reference sequence). V lost 2 bases to trimming and J lost 3 bases, with 11 bases between them. CDR3 in amino acids: CASSLGGIFYNEQFF. CDR3 DNA sequence: TGTGCCAGCAGTTTAGGGGGGATATTCTACAATGAGCAGTTCTTC.

The chain links TRBV5-1 to TRBJ1-1, with D possibly matching TRBD1 (5 bases). The CDR3 sequence is 14 residues long. CDR1 SGHRS and CDR2 YFSETQ come from the germline V gene. Trimming removed 3 bases from V and 0 bases from J, with 9 bases in between. Here the CDR3 DNA reads TGCGCCAGCAGCTCGACAGTCATGAACACTGAAGCTTTCTTT. This sequence encodes CASSSTVMNTEAFF.

The rearrangement joins TRBV9 to TRBJ1-2, with TRBD1 matching 10 bases. The CDR3 is 15 residues long. The ends lost 3 bases at V and 4 bases at J; junction bases unmatched: 6. Germline CDR1 SGDLS, CDR2 YYNGEE. CDR3: CASSGRDRGRYGYTF. In DNA form, the CDR3 reads TGTGCCAGCAGCGGCCGGGACAGGGGACGCTATGGCTACACCTTC.

V gene TRBV11-2 combines with J gene TRBJ1-1, with 9 nucleotides matching TRBD1. Germline CDR1 reads SGHAT; CDR2 reads FQNNGV. With 4 bases clipped from V and 2 bases from J, the junction kept 2 bases outside the gene matches. The CDR3 extends over 14 amino acids. The chain's CDR3 is CASSSGQGNTEAFF. The CDR3 DNA reads TGTGCCAGCAGCTCGGGACAGGGTAACACTGAAGCTTTCTTT.

Regarding this clone: In the same sample, other DNA sequences code for this CDR3. The chain is built from TRBV7-2 and TRBJ1-5; D not certain. Germline CDR1 is SGHTA and CDR2 is FQGNSA. With 1 base removed from V and 11 bases from J, the gap between germline ends came to 9 bases. The CDR3 has 12 residues. CDR3 sequence reads: CASSLGPEAQHF. Here the CDR3 DNA reads TGTGCCAGCAGCTTAGGTCCTGAGGCCCAGCATTTT.

The chain combines TRBV5-8 with TRBJ1-5; TRBD1 agrees at 9 bases. Germline CDR1 and CDR2: SGHTS and YDEGEE. The CDR3 runs 19 residues. Unmatched junction bases numbered 14, after V lost 4 bases and J lost 0 bases. The CDR3 DNA is TGTGCCAGCAGCCGGATTTCCGGGACAGGGCTTTATAGCAATCAGCCCCAGCATTTT. This translates into CASSRISGTGLYSNQPQHF.

This clone was seen only a few times. The same CDR3 arises from other DNA sequences in this sample as well. The chain is built from TRBV6-4 and TRBJ2-2; 7 nucleotides align to TRBD1. The CDR3 extends over 14 amino acids. The ends lost 2 bases at V and 4 bases at J; junction bases unmatched: 1. Germline CDR1 MRHNA, CDR2 SNTAGT. The CDR3 spells CASSDGTATGELFF. CDR3 DNA sequence: TGTGCCAGCAGTGACGGGACAGCCACCGGGGAGCTGTTTTTT.

This clone was observed a few times. The V call is TRBV2, the J call TRBJ1-1, with unresolved D. The V and J ends lost 3 bases and 11 bases respectively, with 13 bases between them. Germline V gene data show CDR1 as SNHLY and CDR2 as FYNNEI. The length of the CDR3 is 12 residues. The DNA for the CDR3 is TGTGCCAGCAGTGAGGACGGGGTCTGGGCTTTCTTT. It specifies CASSEDGVWAFF.

V and J are TRBV29-1 and TRBJ2-1; 12 nucleotides match TRBD2. The CDR3 totals 15 residues. Trimming took 4 bases from V and 8 from J; bases not matched to a gene: 9. From germline, CDR1 is SQVTM and CDR2 ANQGSEA. The CDR3 nucleotides read TGCAGCGTTGGAACTAGCGGGAGGATCTTAGATGAGCAGTTCTTC. Its translation: CSVGTSGRILDEQFF.

The chain couples TRBV6-1 to TRBJ1-1; TRBD1 matches 7 bases. V lost 6 bases to trimming and J lost 1 base; unmatched junction nucleotides: 2. In germline, CDR1 is MNHNS, CDR2 SASEGT. This CDR3 is 13 amino acids long. This CDR3 reads CASSRDRNTEAFF. In DNA, the CDR3 is TGTGCCAGCAGCCGGGACAGGAACACTGAAGCTTTCTTT.

This clone was counted only a few times. This rearrangement joins TRBV19 to TRBJ1-5; 10 positions match TRBD1. The junction had 4 bases not matched to a gene; V was cut back by 5 bases and J by 6 bases. CDR1 LNHDA and CDR2 SQIVND come from the germline V gene (reference sequence). This CDR3 is 14 amino acids long. The CDR3 bases are TGTGCCAGTAGTCTAGGACAGGGGGGTCAGCCCCAGCATTTT. Protein sequence: CASSLGQGGQPQHF.

This clone has just a few counts. This chain uses TRBV20-1 with TRBJ1-2, with TRBD1 matching over 7 bases. This CDR3 has 11 residues. The germline CDR1 and CDR2 sequences are DFQATT and SNEGSKA (reference sequence). The V and J ends lost 3 bases and 9 bases, in that order; junction bases with no gene match: 4. The CDR3 DNA reads TGCAGTGCTAGGGCAGGGGGGAGCTACACCTTC. This encodes CSARAGGSYTF.